The clone carrying this TCR beta chain was counted only a few times. The data were taken from a study of human T cells and chemical hapten exposure. Turning to the study itself: Sensitization employed 2% DPC on roughly 2 cm by roughly 2 cm of upper inner arm skin.

Time point indicated: patch test 1, 2 weeks after DPC sensitization. Treatment in this sample: therapeutic diphenylcyclopropenone sensitization with weekly scalp DPC. One entry per CDR3 protein results from TCRdb running MiXCR on the RACE reads. The repertoire holds about 380,000 distinct CDR3 sequences, with 4% to 5.5% as singletons. Germline loops: CDR1 LGHDT, CDR2 YNNKEL (reference sequence). The V gene lost 6 bases and the J gene lost 7 bases, with 16 bases spanning the gap. There are 14 residues in the CDR3. This sequence joins TRBV3-1 and TRBJ2-1; possibly TRBD1 or TRBD2 for D (5 bases each). The source is a woman in her 50s with alopecia areata. Some clones in this sample may be carry-over from other donors' samples. The starting material was whole blood, obtained in connection with sensitization to the hapten diphenylcyclopropenone (DPC). The CDR3 loop is CASSTRGVFNEQFF. CDR3 in DNA: TGTGCCAGCAGTACTAGGGGCGTATTTAATGAGCAGTTCTTC.